Listed here are 5 T cell receptor beta chains from one sample, sequenced in a study of control samples from healthy donors and cancer patients. Clones were sequenced by immunoSEQ multiplex PCR, and TCRdb holds only the in-frame ones, with some missing. The sample lists 190,000 or so clones, approximately 95% occurring once. Sequencing was carried out using blood. Every receptor here comes from a young man in good health.

This clone was seen just once. V gene TRBV28 combines with J gene TRBJ1-2; D not certain. Trimming took off 4 bases at V and 6 bases at J, with 9 bases between the two ends. CDR1 MDHEN and CDR2 SYDVKM come from the germline V gene. The CDR3 has 12 residues. CDR3 loop: CASSSRGDGYTF. CDR3 nucleotides: TGTGCCAGCAGTTCACGGGGAGATGGCTACACCTTC.

The chain joins TRBV11-2 to TRBJ1-2; no clear D gene. Germline CDR1 and CDR2: SGHAT and FQNNGV. This CDR3 is built from 13 residues. The V end was cut by 0 bases, the J end by 7 bases, with 9 bases between. In nucleotides, the CDR3 is TGTGCCAGCAGCTTAGATCTCACGGCTGGCTACACCTTC. This codes for CASSLDLTAGYTF.

The CDR3 loop reads CASLDRGFNSPLHF. CDR3 sequence (DNA): TGTGCCAGCTTGGACAGGGGGTTCAATTCACCCCTCCACTTT. This chain uses TRBV28 with TRBJ1-6; 10 bases agree with TRBD1. CDR1 and CDR2 (germline): MDHEN, SYDVKM. Trimming took 8 bases from V and 7 from J; bases not matched to a gene: 5. The CDR3 covers 14 residues.

This clone came up a few times. The J gene is TRBJ1-2, the V gene TRBV29-1; the D is unclear. V lost 4 bases and J 6 bases, leaving 9 bases between the germline ends. Germline assignment: CDR1 SQVTM and CDR2 ANQGSEA. There are 11 residues in the CDR3. The CDR3 loop is CSVVEADGYTF. The CDR3 region has the DNA TGCAGCGTTGTTGAGGCTGATGGCTACACCTTC. The full variable domain, in which reference TRBV29-1 and TRBJ1-2 provide the parts outside the CDR3, is SAVISQKPSRDICQRGTSLTIQCQVDSQVTMMFWYRQQPGQSLTLIATANQGSEATYESGFVIDKFPISRPNLTFSTLTVSNMSPEDSSIYLCSVVEADGYTFGSGTRLTVV.

V and J are TRBV6-5 and TRBJ2-5; tentative D call: TRBD1 (5 bases). CDR3 size: 13 residues. Per the germline V gene, CDR1 is MNHEY and CDR2 is SVGAGI. V lost 7 bases, J lost 1 base, and 10 bases lay in between. This CDR3 reads CASIGQGQETQYF. The CDR3 DNA is TGTGCCAGCATCGGGCAGGGCCAAGAGACCCAGTACTTC.